This T cell receptor (beta chain) was sequenced for a study of PD-1 blockade in classical Hodgkin lymphoma. The study, taken as a whole, reports: TCR diversity rose significantly by C4D1 in CD4+ but not CD8+ cells. Anyone who began nivolumab under 1 year after ASCT was excluded. Complete responders entered with baseline diversity on par with newly diagnosed patients, the results showed.

Germline V gives CDR1 LGHNA, CDR2 YSLEER. The CDR3 sequence is 16 residues long. V shed 4 bases and J shed 7 bases, with 20 bases lying between them. Each patient relapsed following autologous stem cell transplantation, and prior brentuximab vedotin exposure differed. Turning to this clone: Its specificity is not known.

Assay: immunoSEQ multiplex PCR; the TCRdb copy retains only in-frame clones and omits some. The table has about 46,000 clones, over 70% seen once. This material consisted of peripheral blood mononuclear cells (PBMCs), taken before the second cycle of nivolumab. This TCR derives from a human donor with classical Hodgkin lymphoma. The V gene is TRBV4-3, the J gene TRBJ2-1; D ambiguous. The CDR3 spells CASSRERALGNNEQFF. CDR3 bases: TGCGCCAGCAGCCGGGAAAGGGCGTTAGGGAATAATGAGCAGTTCTTC.